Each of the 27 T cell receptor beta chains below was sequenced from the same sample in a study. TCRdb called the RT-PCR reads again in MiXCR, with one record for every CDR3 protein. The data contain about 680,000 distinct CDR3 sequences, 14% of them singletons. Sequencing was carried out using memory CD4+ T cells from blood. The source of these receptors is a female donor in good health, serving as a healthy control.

For the CDR3, the DNA is TGTGCCAGCAGTTACGGTGGGACAGGGTTATTCACTGAAGCTTTCTTT. It encodes CASSYGGTGLFTEAFF. The chain uses TRBV6-6 and TRBJ1-1; 9 nucleotides agree with TRBD1. The V and J ends lost 2 bases and 4 bases, in that order; junction bases with no gene match: 8. Germline V gene lookup returns CDR1 MNHNY and CDR2 SVGAGI (reference sequence). The length of the CDR3 is 16 residues.

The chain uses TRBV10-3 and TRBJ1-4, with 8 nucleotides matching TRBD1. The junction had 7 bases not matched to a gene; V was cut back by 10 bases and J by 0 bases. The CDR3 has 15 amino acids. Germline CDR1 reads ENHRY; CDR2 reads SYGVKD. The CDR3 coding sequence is TGTGCCACAACGACAGGGGCTGCAACTAATGAAAAACTGTTTTTT. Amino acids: CATTTGAATNEKLFF.

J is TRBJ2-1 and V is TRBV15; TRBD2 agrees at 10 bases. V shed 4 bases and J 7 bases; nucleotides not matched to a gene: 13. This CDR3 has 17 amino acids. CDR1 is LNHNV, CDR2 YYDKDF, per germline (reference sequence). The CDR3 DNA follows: TGTGCCACCAGCACCCTCCAAGGACTAGCGGAAGCAAATGAGCAGTTCTTC. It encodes CATSTLQGLAEANEQFF.

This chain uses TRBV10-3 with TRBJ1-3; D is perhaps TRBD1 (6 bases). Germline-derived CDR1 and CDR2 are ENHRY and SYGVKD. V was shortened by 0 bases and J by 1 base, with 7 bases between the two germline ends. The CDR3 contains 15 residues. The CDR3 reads CAISESRGSGNTIYF. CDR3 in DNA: TGTGCCATCAGTGAGTCCAGGGGATCTGGAAACACCATATATTTT.

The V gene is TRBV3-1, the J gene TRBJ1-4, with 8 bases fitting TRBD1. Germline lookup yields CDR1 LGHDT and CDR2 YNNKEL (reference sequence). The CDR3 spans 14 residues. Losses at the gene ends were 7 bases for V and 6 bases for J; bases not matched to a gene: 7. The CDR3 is CASTSQGADEKLFF. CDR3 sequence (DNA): TGTGCCAGCACATCGCAGGGGGCTGATGAAAAACTGTTTTTT.

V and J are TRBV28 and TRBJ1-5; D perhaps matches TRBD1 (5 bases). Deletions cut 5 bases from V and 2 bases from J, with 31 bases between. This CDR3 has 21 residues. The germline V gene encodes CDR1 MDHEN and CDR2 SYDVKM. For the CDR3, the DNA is TGTGCCAGCAGTCCCTCGCCGGGGGAGGGGACGCCCCCCTATGGCAATCAGCCCCAGCATTTT. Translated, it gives CASSPSPGEGTPPYGNQPQHF.

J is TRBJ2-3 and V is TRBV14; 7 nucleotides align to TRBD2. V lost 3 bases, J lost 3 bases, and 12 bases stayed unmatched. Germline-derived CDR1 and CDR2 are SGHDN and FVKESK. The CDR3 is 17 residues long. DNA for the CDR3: TGTGCCAGCAGCCATCTCAGCGGGGCGGGAGTGACAGATACGCAGTATTTT. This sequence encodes CASSHLSGAGVTDTQYF.

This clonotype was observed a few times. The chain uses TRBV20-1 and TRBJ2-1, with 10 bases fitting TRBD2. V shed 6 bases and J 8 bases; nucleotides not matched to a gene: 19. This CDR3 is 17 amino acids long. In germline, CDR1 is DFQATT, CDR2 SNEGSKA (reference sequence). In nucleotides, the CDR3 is TGCAGTGCCCACCCTCTTCTAGCGGGGGCCCACGGGGATGAGCAGTTCTTC. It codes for CSAHPLLAGAHGDEQFF.

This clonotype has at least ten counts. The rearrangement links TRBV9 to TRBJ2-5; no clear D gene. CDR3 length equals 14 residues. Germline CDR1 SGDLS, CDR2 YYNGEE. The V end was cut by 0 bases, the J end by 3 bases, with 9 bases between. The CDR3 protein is CASSVGSLEETQYF. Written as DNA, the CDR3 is TGTGCCAGCAGCGTAGGGTCCCTCGAAGAGACCCAGTACTTC.

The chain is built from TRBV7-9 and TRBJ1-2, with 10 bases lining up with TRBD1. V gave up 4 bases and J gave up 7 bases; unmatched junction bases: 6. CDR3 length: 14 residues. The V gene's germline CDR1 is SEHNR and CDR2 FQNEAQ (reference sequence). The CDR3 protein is CASSWATGGGGYTF. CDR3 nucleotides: TGTGCCAGCAGCTGGGCGACAGGGGGCGGTGGCTACACCTTC.

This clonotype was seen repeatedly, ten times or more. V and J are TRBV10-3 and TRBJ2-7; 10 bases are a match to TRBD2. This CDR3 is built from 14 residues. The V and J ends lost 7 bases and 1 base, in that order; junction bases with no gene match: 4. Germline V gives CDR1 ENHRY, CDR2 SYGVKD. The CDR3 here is CAITATSGSYEQYF. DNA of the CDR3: TGTGCCATCACCGCGACTAGCGGGTCCTACGAGCAGTACTTC.

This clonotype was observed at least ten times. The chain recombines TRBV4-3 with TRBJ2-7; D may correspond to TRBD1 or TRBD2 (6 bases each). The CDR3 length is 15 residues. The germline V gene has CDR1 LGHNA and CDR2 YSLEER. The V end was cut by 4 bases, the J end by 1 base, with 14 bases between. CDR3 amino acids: CASSRGGGRSYEQYF. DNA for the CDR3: TGCGCCAGCAGCCGCGGAGGGGGTCGATCCTACGAGCAGTACTTC.

CDR3 nucleotide sequence: TGTGCCACCAGCGGGCGGGGCGGCTCCTACGAGCAGTACTTC. Translating it yields CATSGRGGSYEQYF. V usage is TRBV15 and J usage is TRBJ2-7, with D maybe TRBD2 (6 bases). Per the germline V gene, CDR1 is LNHNV and CDR2 is YYDKDF (reference sequence). The CDR3 contains 14 residues. The germline V and J ends were trimmed by 5 bases and 0 bases, with 11 bases remaining between them. Using reference TRBV15 and TRBJ2-7 for the parts outside the CDR3, the full variable domain is DAMVIQNPRYQVTQFGKPVTLSCSQTLNHNVMYWYQQKSSQAPKLLFHYYDKDFNNEADTPDNFQSRRPNTSFCFLDIRSPGLGDTAMYLCATSGRGGSYEQYFGPGTRLTVT.

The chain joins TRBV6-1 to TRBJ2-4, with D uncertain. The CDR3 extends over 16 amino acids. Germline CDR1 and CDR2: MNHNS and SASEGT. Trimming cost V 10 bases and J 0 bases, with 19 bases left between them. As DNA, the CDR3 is TGTGCCACCACACCTAGGACGGATTTAGCCAAAAACATTCAGTACTTC. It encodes CATTPRTDLAKNIQYF.

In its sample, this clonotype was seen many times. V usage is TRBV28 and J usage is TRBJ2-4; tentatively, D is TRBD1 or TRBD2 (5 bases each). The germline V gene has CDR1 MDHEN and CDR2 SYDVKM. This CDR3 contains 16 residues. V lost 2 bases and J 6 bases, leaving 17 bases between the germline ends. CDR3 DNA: TGTGCCAGCAGTTTAACCGGGACCACCCTGACAAACATTCAGTACTTC. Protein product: CASSLTGTTLTNIQYF.

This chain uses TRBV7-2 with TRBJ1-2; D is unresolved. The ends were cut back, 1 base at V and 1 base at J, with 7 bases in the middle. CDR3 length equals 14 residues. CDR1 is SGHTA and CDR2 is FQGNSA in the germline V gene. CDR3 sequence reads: CASSLGPNNYGYTF. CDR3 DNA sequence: TGTGCCAGCAGCTTAGGTCCGAATAACTATGGCTACACCTTC. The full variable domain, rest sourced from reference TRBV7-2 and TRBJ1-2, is GAGVSQSPSNKVTEKGKDVELRCDPISGHTALYWYRQSLGQGLEFLIYFQGNSAPDKSGLPSDRFSAERTGGSVSTLTIQRTQQEDSAVYLCASSLGPNNYGYTFGSGTRLTVV.

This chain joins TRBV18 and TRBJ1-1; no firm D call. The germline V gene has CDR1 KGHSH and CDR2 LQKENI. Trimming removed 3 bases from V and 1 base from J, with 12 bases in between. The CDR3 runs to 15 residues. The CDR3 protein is CASSPEPEWNTEAFF. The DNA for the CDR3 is TGTGCCAGCTCACCCGAACCCGAGTGGAACACTGAAGCTTTCTTT.

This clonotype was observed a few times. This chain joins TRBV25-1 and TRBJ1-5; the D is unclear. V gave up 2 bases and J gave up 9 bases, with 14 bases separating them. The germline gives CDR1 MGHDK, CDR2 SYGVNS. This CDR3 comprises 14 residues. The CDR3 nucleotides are TGTGCCAGCAGTGAAGGGAACACCCCGTGGCCCCAGCATTTT. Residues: CASSEGNTPWPQHF. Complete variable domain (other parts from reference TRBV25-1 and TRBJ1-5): EADIYQTPRYLVIGTGKKITLECSQTMGHDKMYWYQQDPGMELHLIHYSYGVNSTEKGDLSSESTVSRIRTEHFPLTLESARPSHTSQYLCASSEGNTPWPQHFGDGTRLSIL.

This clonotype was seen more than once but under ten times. Here the CDR3 DNA reads TGTGCCAGCACCCCCGGACAGGCGCTCGACACAGATACGCAGTATTTT. Its translation is CASTPGQALDTDTQYF. The J gene is TRBJ2-3, the V gene TRBV9; TRBD1 matches 7 bases. In germline, CDR1 is SGDLS, CDR2 YYNGEE. This CDR3 contains 16 residues. V was pared by 6 bases and J by 2 bases, with 12 bases of the junction left unmatched.

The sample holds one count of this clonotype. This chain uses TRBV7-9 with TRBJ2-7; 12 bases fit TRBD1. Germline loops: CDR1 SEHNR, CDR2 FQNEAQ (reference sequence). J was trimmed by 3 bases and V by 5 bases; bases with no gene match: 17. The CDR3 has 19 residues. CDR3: CASSRGTGGGFWVNYEQYF. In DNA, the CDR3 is TGTGCCAGCAGCCGCGGGACAGGGGGCGGCTTCTGGGTAAACTACGAGCAGTACTTC.

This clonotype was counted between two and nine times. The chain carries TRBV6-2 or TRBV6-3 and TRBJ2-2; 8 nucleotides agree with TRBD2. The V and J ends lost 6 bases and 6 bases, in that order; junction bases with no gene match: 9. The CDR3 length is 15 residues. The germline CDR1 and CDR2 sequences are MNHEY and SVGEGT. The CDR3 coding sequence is TGTGCCAGCAGCGATGCGGGGGGACGGTCCGGGGAGCTGTTTTTT. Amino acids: CASSDAGGRSGELFF.

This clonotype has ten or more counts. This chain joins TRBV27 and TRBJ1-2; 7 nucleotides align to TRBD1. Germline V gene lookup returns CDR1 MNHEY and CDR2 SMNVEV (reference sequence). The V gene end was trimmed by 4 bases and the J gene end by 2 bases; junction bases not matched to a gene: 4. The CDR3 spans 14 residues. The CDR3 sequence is CASSSLGQNYGYTF. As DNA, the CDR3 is TGTGCCAGCAGTTCATTGGGACAGAACTATGGCTACACCTTC.

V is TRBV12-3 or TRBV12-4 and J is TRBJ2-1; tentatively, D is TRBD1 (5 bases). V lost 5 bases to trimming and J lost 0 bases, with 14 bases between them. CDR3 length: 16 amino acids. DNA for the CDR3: TGTGCCAGCAGTCCGGGCCCTCAGGGCTCCTACAATGAGCAGTTCTTC. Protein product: CASSPGPQGSYNEQFF.

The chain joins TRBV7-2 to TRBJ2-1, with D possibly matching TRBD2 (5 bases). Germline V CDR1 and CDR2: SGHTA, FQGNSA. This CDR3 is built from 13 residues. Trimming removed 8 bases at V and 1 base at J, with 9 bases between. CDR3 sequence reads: CASAGLSYNEQFF. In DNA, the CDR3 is TGTGCCAGCGCAGGACTGTCCTACAATGAGCAGTTCTTC.

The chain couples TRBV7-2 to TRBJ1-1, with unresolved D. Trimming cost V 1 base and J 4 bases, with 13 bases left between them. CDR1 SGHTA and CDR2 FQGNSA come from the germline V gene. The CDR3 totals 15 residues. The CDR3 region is CASSLDIGRGTEAFF. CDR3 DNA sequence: TGTGCCAGCAGCTTAGATATAGGCCGGGGCACTGAAGCTTTCTTT. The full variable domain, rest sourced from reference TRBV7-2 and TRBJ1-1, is GAGVSQSPSNKVTEKGKDVELRCDPISGHTALYWYRQSLGQGLEFLIYFQGNSAPDKSGLPSDRFSAERTGGSVSTLTIQRTQQEDSAVYLCASSLDIGRGTEAFFGQGTRLTVV.

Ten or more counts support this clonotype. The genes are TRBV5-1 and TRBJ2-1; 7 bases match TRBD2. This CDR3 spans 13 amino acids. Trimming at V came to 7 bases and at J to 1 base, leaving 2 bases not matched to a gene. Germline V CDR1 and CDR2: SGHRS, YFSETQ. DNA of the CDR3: TGCGCCAGCGGGGGGGAATCCTACAATGAGCAGTTCTTC. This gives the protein CASGGESYNEQFF.

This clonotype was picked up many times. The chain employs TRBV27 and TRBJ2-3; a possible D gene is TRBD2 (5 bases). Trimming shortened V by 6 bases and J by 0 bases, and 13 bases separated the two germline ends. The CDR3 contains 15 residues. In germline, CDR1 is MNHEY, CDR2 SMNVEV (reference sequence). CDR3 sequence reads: CASRSGYSSTDTQYF. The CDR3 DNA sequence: TGTGCCAGCAGGTCGGGGTATTCTAGCACAGATACGCAGTATTTT.